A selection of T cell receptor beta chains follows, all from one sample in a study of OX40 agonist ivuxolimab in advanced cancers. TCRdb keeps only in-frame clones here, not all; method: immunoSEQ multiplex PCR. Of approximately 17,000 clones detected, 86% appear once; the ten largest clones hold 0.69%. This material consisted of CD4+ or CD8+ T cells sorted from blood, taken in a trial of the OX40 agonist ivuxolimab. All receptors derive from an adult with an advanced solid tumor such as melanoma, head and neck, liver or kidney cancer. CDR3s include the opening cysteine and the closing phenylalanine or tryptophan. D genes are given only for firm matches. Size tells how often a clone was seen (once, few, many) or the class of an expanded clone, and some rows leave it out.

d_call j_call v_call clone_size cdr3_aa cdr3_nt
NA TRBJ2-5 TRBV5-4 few CASSLGVTQYF TGTGCCAGCAGCTTGGGGGTGACCCAGTACTTC
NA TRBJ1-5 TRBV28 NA CASSVPTGSQHF TGTGCCAGCAGCGTCCCTACAGGGTCCCAGCATTTT
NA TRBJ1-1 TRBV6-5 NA CASRDLGGSEAFF TGTGCCAGCAGGGACTTAGGGGGATCTGAAGCTTTCTTT
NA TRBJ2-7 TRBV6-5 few CASSYSVSRSSYEQYF TGTGCCAGCAGTTACTCGGTCTCCAGGAGCTCCTACGAGCAGTACTTC
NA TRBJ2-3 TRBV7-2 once CASSLGFTTDTQYF TGTGCCAGCAGCTTAGGATTTACCACAGATACGCAGTATTTT
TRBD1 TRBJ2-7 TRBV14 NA CASSRPGQGGWEQYF TGTGCCAGCAGCCGGCCCGGACAGGGTGGCTGGGAGCAGTACTTC
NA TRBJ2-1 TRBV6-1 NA CASSEVPGSSYNEQFF TGTGCCAGCAGTGAAGTTCCGGGGTCCTCCTACAATGAGCAGTTCTTC
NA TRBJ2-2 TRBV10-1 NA CASSEDRLNTGELFF TGCGCCAGCAGTGAGGACAGGTTGAACACCGGGGAGCTGTTTTTT
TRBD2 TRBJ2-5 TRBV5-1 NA CASSRTSGGGLETQYF TGCGCCAGCAGTCGGACTAGCGGGGGGGGTTTGGAGACCCAGTACTTC
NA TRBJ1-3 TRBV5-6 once CASSLGWGTGNTIYF TGTGCCAGCAGCTTGGGTTGGGGCACTGGAAACACCATATATTTT
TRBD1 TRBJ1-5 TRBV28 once CASSLSGTGDNNQPQHF TGTGCCAGCAGTTTGTCCGGGACAGGGGATAACAATCAGCCCCAGCATTTT
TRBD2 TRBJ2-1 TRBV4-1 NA CASSQGEAGGDEQFF TGCGCCAGCAGCCAAGGGGAGGCTGGGGGGGATGAGCAGTTCTTC
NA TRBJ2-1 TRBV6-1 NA CASSVTYNEQFF TGTGCCAGCAGTGTTACCTACAATGAGCAGTTCTTC
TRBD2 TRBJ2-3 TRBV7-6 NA CASSYKAGGASSTDTQYF TGTGCCAGCAGCTATAAAGCGGGAGGGGCGTCTAGCACAGATACGCAGTATTTT
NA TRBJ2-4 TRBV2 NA CASSDSDLLAKNIQYF TGTGCCAGCAGTGATAGCGACCTACTAGCCAAAAACATTCAGTACTTC